Each of the 25 T cell receptor beta chains below was sequenced from the same sample in a study of beta chain features in type 1 diabetes. As every portion of the isolated RNA was reverse transcribed, the sequencing read expressed TCRB transcripts. The assay was immunoSEQ multiplex PCR, and TCRdb's table has in-frame clones only and misses some. The sample lists more than 300,000 clones, around 8.5% occurring once. The antigens these receptors bind are not known. Study-level findings and limits: In every one of the four CD4+ subsets, TCRB CDR3s were moderately but significantly shorter in Type 1 diabetes patients.

The sample consisted of central memory CD4+ T cells from blood. Receptors originate from a man aged 25-40 years with type 1 diabetes.

This clone has a handful of counts. This sequence joins TRBV5-1 and TRBJ2-7; 9 nucleotides line up with TRBD2. From germline, CDR1 is SGHRS and CDR2 YFSETQ. J was trimmed by 3 bases and V by 0 bases; bases with no gene match: 4. This CDR3 is 15 amino acids long. Written as DNA, the CDR3 is TGCGCCAGCAGCTTGGCTCTAGCGGGGAACTACGAGCAGTACTTC. This encodes CASSLALAGNYEQYF. The whole variable domain, filled in from reference TRBV5-1 and TRBJ2-7, reads KAGVTQTPRYLIKTRGQQVTLSCSPISGHRSVSWYQQTPGQGLQFLFEYFSETQRNKGNFPGRFSGRQFSNSRSEMNVSTLELGDSALYLCASSLALAGNYEQYFGPGTRLTVT.

This clone has at least ten counts. V is TRBV6-5 and J is TRBJ2-7, with D maybe TRBD2 (6 bases). The CDR3 extends over 14 amino acids. V was cut by 4 bases and J by 2 bases, with 12 bases left in between. Per the germline V gene, CDR1 is MNHEY and CDR2 is SVGAGI. The CDR3 nucleotides are TGTGCCAGCAGTTTGCTGGGACTGCCCTACGAGCAGTACTTC. Protein sequence: CASSLLGLPYEQYF.

The J gene is TRBJ2-5, the V gene TRBV4-3; D assignment may be TRBD1 or TRBD2 (6 bases each). Trimming stripped 4 bases from V and 7 bases from J, with 13 bases between. Germline V gene sequence: CDR1 LGHNA, CDR2 YSLEER. The CDR3 runs to 13 residues. In DNA, the CDR3 is TGCGCCAGCAGCCGAGGGGGAGGAGCGACCCAGTACTTC. This gives the protein CASSRGGGATQYF.

In its sample, this clone was seen a few times. The rearrangement links TRBV28 to TRBJ2-5; D is possibly TRBD2 (6 bases). The CDR3 consists of 16 residues. With 5 bases removed from V and 5 bases from J, the gap between germline ends came to 21 bases. Germline V CDR1 and CDR2: MDHEN, SYDVKM. The CDR3 region has the DNA TGTGCCAGCAGTGGGTTAGGAGGGGCGCTTGAGGAGACCCAGTACTTC. It encodes CASSGLGGALEETQYF.

This clone was recorded a few times. V is TRBV27 and J is TRBJ1-4, with 7 bases lining up with TRBD1. The V gene's germline CDR1 is MNHEY and CDR2 SMNVEV (reference sequence). The CDR3 loop spans 14 amino acids. J lost 7 bases, V lost 4 bases, and 6 bases had no gene match. The CDR3 spells CASSSNTGVEKLFF. CDR3 sequence (DNA): TGTGCCAGCAGTTCTAACACAGGGGTTGAAAAACTGTTTTTT.

This clone was recorded once. The CDR3 DNA is TGTGCCAGCAGTCCAACGGGACTAGCGGGGGCCGAGCAGTACTTC. Encoded protein: CASSPTGLAGAEQYF. The chain uses TRBV6-6 and TRBJ2-7, with TRBD2 identical over 14 bases. The trim removed 5 bases at V and 6 bases at J, leaving 6 bases unmatched. CDR3 length: 15 residues. Germline CDR1 reads MNHNY; CDR2 reads SVGAGI (reference sequence).

This chain links TRBV11-2 with TRBJ1-1; no clear D gene. With 5 bases removed from V and 5 bases from J, the gap between germline ends came to 15 bases. From germline, CDR1 is SGHAT and CDR2 FQNNGV. The CDR3 is 14 residues long. The CDR3: CASSAVTVGTEAFF. The CDR3 nucleotides read TGTGCCAGCAGCGCGGTAACCGTGGGGACTGAAGCTTTCTTT.

A note on this clone: The sample contains more than one DNA sequence encoding this CDR3. The chain recombines TRBV5-1 with TRBJ2-5; 8 bases fit TRBD2. Per germline, CDR1 SGHRS and CDR2 YFSETQ. V shed 3 bases and J 4 bases; nucleotides not matched to a gene: 8. The CDR3 has 15 residues. CDR3 amino acids: CASSSPGTSRETQYF. Here the CDR3 DNA reads TGCGCCAGCAGCTCCCCCGGGACTAGTCGAGAGACCCAGTACTTC.

V gene TRBV9 combines with J gene TRBJ2-2, with D tentatively TRBD1 (6 bases). The length of the CDR3 is 14 residues. V lost 3 bases and J lost 1, with 7 bases in between. Germline CDR1 is SGDLS and CDR2 is YYNGEE. CDR3 nucleotides: TGTGCCAGCAGCGGCAGGGGGAACACCGGGGAGCTGTTTTTT. Residues: CASSGRGNTGELFF.

There are a few counts of this clone. V is TRBV6-6 and J is TRBJ2-3; D remains ambiguous. Germline V CDR1 and CDR2: MNHNY, SVGAGI (reference sequence). CDR3 length: 14 residues. The V end lost 5 bases, the J end lost 0 bases, and 9 bases lay between the germline ends. As DNA, the CDR3 is TGTGCCAGCAGTCTGGGGTTGAGCACAGATACGCAGTATTTT. It is translated as CASSLGLSTDTQYF.

A note on this clone: Other DNA sequences in this specimen translate into the identical CDR3. This chain links TRBV7-2 with TRBJ1-1, with a weak D call TRBD1 (5 bases). Trimming pared 5 bases from V and 0 bases from J, leaving 7 bases between. The CDR3 sequence is 13 residues long. In germline, CDR1 is SGHTA, CDR2 FQGNSA. CDR3 sequence reads: CASSTGVNTEAFF. The CDR3 coding sequence is TGTGCCAGCAGCACGGGGGTGAACACTGAAGCTTTCTTT.

This clone came up a few times. This chain links TRBV5-6 with TRBJ1-6; D gene unclear. The CDR3 spans 14 residues. Trimming stripped 1 base from V and 10 bases from J, with 12 bases between. Germline V CDR1 and CDR2: SGHDT, YYEEEE. In nucleotides, the CDR3 is TGTGCCAGCAGCTTGAGGCTGCCGCAATCACCCCTCCACTTT. Protein sequence: CASSLRLPQSPLHF.

With regard to this clone: Other DNA sequences in the sample encode the same CDR3. This chain uses TRBV5-1 with TRBJ2-7; 9 positions match TRBD2. Germline V gives CDR1 SGHRS, CDR2 YFSETQ. The CDR3 totals 14 residues. Trimming removed 2 bases from V and 2 bases from J; junction bases left unmatched: 2. The CDR3 DNA sequence: TGCGCCAGCAGCTTAGCGGGGGGCGCCTACGAGCAGTACTTC. Its translation: CASSLAGGAYEQYF.

The rearrangement uses TRBV20-1 and TRBJ1-2; 7 bases map to TRBD1. The J segment lost 7 bases and the V segment lost 5 bases, leaving 4 bases of the junction unmatched. This CDR3 spans 11 amino acids. CDR1 is DFQATT, CDR2 SNEGSKA, per germline (reference sequence). DNA for the CDR3: TGCAGTGCTCCCTACAGGGGTGGCTACACCTTC. Its protein is CSAPYRGGYTF.

This clone was recorded a few times. The J gene is TRBJ2-7, the V gene TRBV29-1; 8 positions match TRBD2. Germline CDR1 and CDR2: SQVTM and ANQGSEA. Trimming cost V 1 base and J 2 bases; bases outside gene matches: 4. CDR3 length: 14 residues. The CDR3 loop reads CSVEVAGGPYEQYF. The CDR3 coding sequence is TGCAGCGTTGAAGTGGCGGGGGGCCCCTACGAGCAGTACTTC.

The chain is built from TRBV5-1 and TRBJ2-2; 7 bases are a match to TRBD1. The CDR3 is made up of 14 amino acids. Trimming cost V 4 bases and J 8 bases; bases outside gene matches: 8. Germline V gives CDR1 SGHRS, CDR2 YFSETQ. The CDR3 spells CASSKGQFGGELFF. Written as DNA, the CDR3 is TGCGCCAGCAGCAAGGGACAGTTTGGAGGGGAGCTGTTTTTT.

The gene calls are TRBV28 and TRBJ2-4; TRBD1 or TRBD2 may be the D gene (5 bases each). V shed 4 bases and J shed 0 bases, with 13 bases lying between them. Germline CDR1 reads MDHEN; CDR2 reads SYDVKM. This CDR3 has 16 residues. CDR3 region: CASSSGTHLAKNIQYF. In nucleotides, the CDR3 is TGTGCCAGCAGTTCTGGGACGCATCTAGCCAAAAACATTCAGTACTTC.

The CDR3, as DNA: TGTGCCAGCAGCGGGGGAGCGGGGGAACAAGAGACCCAGTACTTC. Protein: CASSGGAGEQETQYF. The V call is TRBV7-9, the J call TRBJ2-5; 8 positions agree with TRBD2. CDR1 is SEHNR, CDR2 FQNEAQ, per germline (reference sequence). The ends lost 5 bases at V and 2 bases at J; junction bases unmatched: 7. CDR3 length: 15 amino acids. Complete variable domain (other parts from reference TRBV7-9 and TRBJ2-5): DTGVSQNPRHKITKRGQNVTFRCDPISEHNRLYWYRQTLGQGPEFLTYFQNEAQLEKSRLLSDRFSAERPKGSFSTLEIQRTEQGDSAMYLCASSGGAGEQETQYFGPGTRLLVL.

V gene TRBV7-9 combines with J gene TRBJ1-1; no clear D. CDR3 length: 14 amino acids. The germline CDR1 and CDR2 sequences are SEHNR and FQNEAQ (reference sequence). V lost 1 base and J 2 bases, leaving 8 bases between the germline ends. The CDR3 DNA follows: TGTGCCAGCAGCTTAGGACCGCTAAACACTGAAGCTTTCTTT. Translation: CASSLGPLNTEAFF.

CDR3 amino acids: CASSQTGLITEAFF. The DNA of the CDR3 is TGTGCCAGCAGCCAAACAGGCCTTATCACTGAAGCTTTCTTT. The chain combines TRBV11-1 with TRBJ1-1; the D gene is possibly TRBD1 (5 bases). This CDR3 contains 14 residues. V lost 5 bases, J lost 4 bases, and 14 bases lay in between. Per germline, CDR1 SGHAT and CDR2 FQDESV (reference sequence).

This clone was detected only a few times. This sequence joins TRBV5-8 and TRBJ2-1, with 8 bases matching TRBD2. CDR1 is SGHTS and CDR2 is YDEGEE in the germline V gene. The junction had 8 bases not matched to a gene; V was cut back by 0 bases and J by 9 bases. The CDR3 extends over 15 amino acids. The CDR3 spells CASSLEAGVMAEQFF. CDR3 nucleotide sequence: TGTGCCAGCAGCTTGGAAGCGGGGGTGATGGCTGAGCAGTTCTTC.

There are a few counts of this clone. The genes are TRBV7-2 and TRBJ1-3; D call uncertain. This CDR3 has 14 residues. Germline CDR1 is SGHTA and CDR2 is FQGNSA. The V end was cut by 4 bases, the J end by 2 bases, with 9 bases between. The CDR3 is CASSYHPPGNTIYF. The CDR3 DNA follows: TGTGCCAGCAGCTACCACCCACCTGGAAACACCATATATTTT.

J is TRBJ1-5 and V is TRBV7-9; D is possibly TRBD1 (5 bases). CDR1 and CDR2 (germline): SEHNR, FQNEAQ (reference sequence). This CDR3 has 17 residues. The V end was cut by 1 base, the J end by 0 bases, with 13 bases between. The CDR3 DNA is TGTGCCAGCAGCTTAGAAGGGACGGATAATAGCAATCAGCCCCAGCATTTT. Protein product: CASSLEGTDNSNQPQHF. The full variable domain, its missing parts supplied by reference TRBV7-9 and TRBJ1-5, is DTGVSQNPRHKITKRGQNVTFRCDPISEHNRLYWYRQTLGQGPEFLTYFQNEAQLEKSRLLSDRFSAERPKGSFSTLEIQRTEQGDSAMYLCASSLEGTDNSNQPQHFGDGTRLSIL.

The chain joins TRBV5-4 to TRBJ2-2; maybe TRBD2 (5 bases). The V and J ends lost 0 bases and 4 bases respectively, with 7 bases between them. CDR3 length: 14 residues. Germline CDR1 is SGHNT and CDR2 is YYREEE (reference sequence). The CDR3 loop reads CASSLEGSTGELFF. CDR3 nucleotides: TGTGCCAGCAGCTTGGAAGGGAGCACCGGGGAGCTGTTTTTT. The full variable domain, completed using reference TRBV5-4 and TRBJ2-2, is ETGVTQSPTHLIKTRGQQVTLRCSSQSGHNTVSWYQQALGQGPQFIFQYYREEENGRGNFPPRFSGLQFPNYSSELNVNALELDDSALYLCASSLEGSTGELFFGEGSRLTVL.

V gene TRBV28 combines with J gene TRBJ1-2; D possibly corresponds to TRBD1 (5 bases). Trimming pared 5 bases from V and 8 bases from J, leaving 18 bases between. Germline V CDR1 and CDR2: MDHEN, SYDVKM. The CDR3 is 14 residues long. CDR3 loop: CASSLSHTGRGYTF. The CDR3 coding sequence is TGTGCCAGCAGTCTAAGCCACACGGGGCGAGGCTACACCTTC.